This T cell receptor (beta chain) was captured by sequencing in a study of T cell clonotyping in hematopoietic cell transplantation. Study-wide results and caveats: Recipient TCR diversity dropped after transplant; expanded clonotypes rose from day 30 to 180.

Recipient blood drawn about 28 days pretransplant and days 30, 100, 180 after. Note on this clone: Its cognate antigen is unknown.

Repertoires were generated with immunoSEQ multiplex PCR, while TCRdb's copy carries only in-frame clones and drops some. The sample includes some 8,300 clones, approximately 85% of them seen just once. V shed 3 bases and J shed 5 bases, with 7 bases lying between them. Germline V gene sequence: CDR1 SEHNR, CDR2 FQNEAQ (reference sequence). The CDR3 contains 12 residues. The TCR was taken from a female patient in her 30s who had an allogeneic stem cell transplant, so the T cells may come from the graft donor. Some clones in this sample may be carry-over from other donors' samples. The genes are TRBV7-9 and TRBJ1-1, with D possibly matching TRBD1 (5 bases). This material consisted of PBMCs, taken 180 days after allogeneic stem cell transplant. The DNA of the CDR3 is TGTGCCAGCAGCTTGGGACTTACTGAAGCTTTCTTT. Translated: CASSLGLTEAFF.